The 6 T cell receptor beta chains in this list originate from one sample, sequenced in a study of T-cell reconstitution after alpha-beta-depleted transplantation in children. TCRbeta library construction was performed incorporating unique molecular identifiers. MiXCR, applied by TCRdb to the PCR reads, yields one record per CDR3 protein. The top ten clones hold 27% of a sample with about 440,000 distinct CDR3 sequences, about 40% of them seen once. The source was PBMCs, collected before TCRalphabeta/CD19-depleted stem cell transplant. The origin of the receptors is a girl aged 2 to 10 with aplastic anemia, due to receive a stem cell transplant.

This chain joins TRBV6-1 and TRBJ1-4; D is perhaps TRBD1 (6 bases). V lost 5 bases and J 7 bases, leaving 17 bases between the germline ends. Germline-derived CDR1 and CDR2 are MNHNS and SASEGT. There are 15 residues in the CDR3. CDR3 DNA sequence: TGTGCCAGCAGTAGACGACAGGCTGCGGTTGAAAAACTGTTTTTT. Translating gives CASSRRQAAVEKLFF.

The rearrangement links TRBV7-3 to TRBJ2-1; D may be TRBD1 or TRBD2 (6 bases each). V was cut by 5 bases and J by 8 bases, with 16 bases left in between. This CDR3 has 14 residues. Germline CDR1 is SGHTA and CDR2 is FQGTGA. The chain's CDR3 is CASSPVGGRDEQFF. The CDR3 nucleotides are TGTGCCAGCAGCCCAGTCGGGGGCAGGGATGAGCAGTTCTTC.

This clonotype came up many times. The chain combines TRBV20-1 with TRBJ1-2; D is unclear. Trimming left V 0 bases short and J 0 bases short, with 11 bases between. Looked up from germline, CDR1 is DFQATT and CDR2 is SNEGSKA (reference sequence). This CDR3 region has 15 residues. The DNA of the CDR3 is TGCAGTGCTAGAGACCCAGGCGGGGCTAACTATGGCTACACCTTC. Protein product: CSARDPGGANYGYTF.

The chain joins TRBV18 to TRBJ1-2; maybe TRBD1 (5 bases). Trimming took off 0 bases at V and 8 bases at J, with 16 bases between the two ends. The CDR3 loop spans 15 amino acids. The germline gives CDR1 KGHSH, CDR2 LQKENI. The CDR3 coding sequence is TGTGCCAGCTCACCACCCAACAGGTCACCAGGAGGCTACACCTTC. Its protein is CASSPPNRSPGGYTF. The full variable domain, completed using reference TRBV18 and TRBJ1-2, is NAGVMQNPRHLVRRRGQEARLRCSPMKGHSHVYWYRQLPEEGLKFMVYLQKENIIDESGMPKERFSAEFPKEGPSILRIQQVVRGDSAAYFCASSPPNRSPGGYTFGSGTRLTVV.

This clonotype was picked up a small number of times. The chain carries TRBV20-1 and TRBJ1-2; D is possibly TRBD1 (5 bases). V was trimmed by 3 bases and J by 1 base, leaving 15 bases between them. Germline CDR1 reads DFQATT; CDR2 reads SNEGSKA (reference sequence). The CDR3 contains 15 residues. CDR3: CSARGGKSFNYGYTF. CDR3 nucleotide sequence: TGCAGTGCTAGGGGGGGGAAATCTTTTAACTATGGCTACACCTTC.

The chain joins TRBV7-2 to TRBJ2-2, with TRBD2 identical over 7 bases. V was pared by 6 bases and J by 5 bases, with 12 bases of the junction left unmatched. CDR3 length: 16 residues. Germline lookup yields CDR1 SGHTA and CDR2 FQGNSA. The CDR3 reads CASRSLAGVGTGELFF. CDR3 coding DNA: TGTGCCAGCAGATCCCTGGCGGGAGTTGGTACCGGGGAGCTGTTTTTT.